Listed below are T cell receptor beta chains from one sample, sequenced in a study of cytomegalovirus exposure and HLA in healthy donors. The repertoire was sequenced with immunoSEQ multiplex PCR; TCRdb's copy has only in-frame clones and lacks some. The sample carries approximately 140,000 clones, 84% recorded once. Sequences were obtained from PBMCs. The receptors derive from a woman aged 25 to 39 in good health and CMV-seronegative. The CDR3 runs from the conserved cysteine through the conserved F or W. Clone size appears in some rows only: once, few, many, or a class for an expanded clone.

cdr3_aa j_call clone_size v_call
CASSPRDSAYEQYF TRBJ2-7 NA TRBV5-1
CSVEVSFGGGADEQFF TRBJ2-1 NA TRBV29-1
CASSPGQGVYFSNQPQHF TRBJ1-5 NA TRBV7-8
CASGHGGGSNQPQHF TRBJ1-5 few TRBV12-5
CASRDTGRDTIYF TRBJ1-3 NA TRBV11-2
CASSSSLSYSPLHF TRBJ1-6 NA TRBV5-4
CAWSRTWGTEAFF TRBJ1-1 many TRBV30
CASTASTGPRSPLHF TRBJ1-6 NA TRBV2
CASSQVSLGGGSPLHF TRBJ1-6 NA TRBV14
CASSLGVLESNQPQHF TRBJ1-5 once TRBV5-1
CASSQSSPPQFF TRBJ2-1 few TRBV4-1
CASSSGVMNTEAFF TRBJ1-1 NA TRBV5-4
CASSPMGPYDSNYGYTF TRBJ1-2 many TRBV5-1
CASRRQDNQPQHF TRBJ1-5 few TRBV2
CSARGLETQYF TRBJ2-5 few TRBV20-1
CASRRQGGTEAFF TRBJ1-1 NA TRBV6-6
CASSFGTGDENIEAFF TRBJ1-1 NA TRBV5-4
CASSEGQGTYGYTF TRBJ1-2 once TRBV2
CASGIQLAGYNEQFF TRBJ2-1 once TRBV28
CASSSGGTGSYEQYF TRBJ2-7 NA TRBV5-1
CASSRDNSYEQYF TRBJ2-7 NA TRBV2
CASSFTGQGALYNEQFF TRBJ2-1 NA TRBV7-9
CASSPHTSGSYEQYF TRBJ2-7 few TRBV9
CASSPQGVGNQPQHF TRBJ1-5 NA TRBV6-5
CASSLPGGRGGYTF TRBJ1-2 NA TRBV5-1
CASSYTSGGVYEQFF TRBJ2-1 once TRBV7-2
CASSQEAQQHQETQYF TRBJ2-5 NA TRBV5-4
CASSPTPPGAGGPDTQYF TRBJ2-3 NA TRBV27
CASREDSLFYGYTF TRBJ1-2 NA TRBV6-6
CASSLEFGGEQYF TRBJ2-7 NA TRBV7-7
CASSLAYGGRKNTEAFF TRBJ1-1 NA TRBV5-1
CASSQTTTGIGTEAFF TRBJ1-1 NA TRBV4-2
CASGVRGWDEQYF TRBJ2-7 NA TRBV6-5
CASSPPTGGSTEAFF TRBJ1-1 NA TRBV18
CASSLEGQAYNEQFF TRBJ2-1 NA TRBV5-1
CASSLRAPLTGKEQYF TRBJ2-7 NA TRBV5-6
CASSQQGLGNTEAFF TRBJ1-1 NA TRBV19
CASSRGNQETQYF TRBJ2-5 NA TRBV7-8
CASSEDRVHQPQHF TRBJ1-5 NA TRBV7-2
CASSESDTDQPQHF TRBJ1-5 NA TRBV10-2
CASSVGPSGGAVNTQYF TRBJ2-3 once TRBV7-6